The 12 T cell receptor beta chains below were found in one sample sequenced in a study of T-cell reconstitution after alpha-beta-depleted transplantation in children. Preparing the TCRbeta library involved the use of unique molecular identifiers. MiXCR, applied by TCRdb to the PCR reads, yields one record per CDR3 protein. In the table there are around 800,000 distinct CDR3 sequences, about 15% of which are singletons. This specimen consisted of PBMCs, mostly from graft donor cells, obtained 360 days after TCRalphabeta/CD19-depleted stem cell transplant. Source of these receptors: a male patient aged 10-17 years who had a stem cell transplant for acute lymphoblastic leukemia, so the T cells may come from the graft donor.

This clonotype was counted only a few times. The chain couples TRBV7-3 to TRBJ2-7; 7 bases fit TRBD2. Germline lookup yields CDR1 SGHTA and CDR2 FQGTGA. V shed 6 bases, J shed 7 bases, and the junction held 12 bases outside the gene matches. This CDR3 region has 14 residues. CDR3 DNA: TGTGCCAGCAGAAAATCAGCGGGACGGGGGGAGCAGTACTTC. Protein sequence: CASRKSAGRGEQYF.

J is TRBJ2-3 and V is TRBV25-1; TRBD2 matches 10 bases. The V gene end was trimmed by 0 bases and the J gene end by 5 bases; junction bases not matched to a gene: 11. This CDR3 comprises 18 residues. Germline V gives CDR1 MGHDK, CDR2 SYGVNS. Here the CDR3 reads CASSEYPILAGVGDTQYF. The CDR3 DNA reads TGTGCCAGCAGTGAATATCCGATTCTAGCGGGAGTCGGAGATACGCAGTATTTT.

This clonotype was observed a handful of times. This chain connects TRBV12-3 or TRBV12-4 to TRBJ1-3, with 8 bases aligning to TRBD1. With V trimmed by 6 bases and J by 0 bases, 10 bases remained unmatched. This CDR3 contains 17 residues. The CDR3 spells CASSGDRGSFSGNTIYF. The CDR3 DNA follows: TGTGCCAGCAGCGGCGACAGGGGAAGTTTCTCTGGAAACACCATATATTTT.

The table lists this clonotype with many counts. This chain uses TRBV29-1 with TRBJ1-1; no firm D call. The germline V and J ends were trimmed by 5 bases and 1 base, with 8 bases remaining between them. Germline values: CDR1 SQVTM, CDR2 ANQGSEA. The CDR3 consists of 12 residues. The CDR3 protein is CSVKLTNTEAFF. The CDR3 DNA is TGCAGCGTTAAACTTACGAACACTGAAGCTTTCTTT.

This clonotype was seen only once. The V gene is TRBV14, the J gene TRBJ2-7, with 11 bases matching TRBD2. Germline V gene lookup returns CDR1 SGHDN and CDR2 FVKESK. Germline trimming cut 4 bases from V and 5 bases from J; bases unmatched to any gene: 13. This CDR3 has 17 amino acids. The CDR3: CASSPRRTTSGNDEQYF. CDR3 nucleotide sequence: TGTGCCAGCAGCCCCCGGCGGACGACTAGCGGGAACGACGAGCAGTACTTC.

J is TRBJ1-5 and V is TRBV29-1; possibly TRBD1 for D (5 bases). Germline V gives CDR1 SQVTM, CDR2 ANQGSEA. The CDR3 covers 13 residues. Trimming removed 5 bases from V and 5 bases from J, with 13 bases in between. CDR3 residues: CSVKRQCDQPQHF. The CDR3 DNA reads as TGCAGCGTTAAGAGACAGTGCGATCAGCCCCAGCATTTT.

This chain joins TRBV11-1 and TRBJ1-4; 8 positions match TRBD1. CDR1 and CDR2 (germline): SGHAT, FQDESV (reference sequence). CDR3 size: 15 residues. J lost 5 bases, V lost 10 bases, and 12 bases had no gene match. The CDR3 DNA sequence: TGTGCCATCCCCCAGCTTAGACAGGGGAATGAAAAACTGTTTTTT. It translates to CAIPQLRQGNEKLFF.

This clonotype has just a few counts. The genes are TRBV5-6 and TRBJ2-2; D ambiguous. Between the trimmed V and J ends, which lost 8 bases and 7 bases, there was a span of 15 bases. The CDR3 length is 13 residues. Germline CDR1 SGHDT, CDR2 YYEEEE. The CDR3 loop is CASSPTPVGELFF. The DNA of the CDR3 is TGTGCCAGTTCCCCAACCCCCGTCGGGGAGCTGTTTTTT.

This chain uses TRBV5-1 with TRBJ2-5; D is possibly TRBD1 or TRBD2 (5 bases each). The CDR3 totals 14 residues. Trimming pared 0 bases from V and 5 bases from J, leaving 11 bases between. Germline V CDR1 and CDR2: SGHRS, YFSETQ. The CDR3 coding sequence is TGCGCCAGCAGCTTGGCCGACAGCGGTGAGACCCAGTACTTC. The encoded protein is CASSLADSGETQYF.

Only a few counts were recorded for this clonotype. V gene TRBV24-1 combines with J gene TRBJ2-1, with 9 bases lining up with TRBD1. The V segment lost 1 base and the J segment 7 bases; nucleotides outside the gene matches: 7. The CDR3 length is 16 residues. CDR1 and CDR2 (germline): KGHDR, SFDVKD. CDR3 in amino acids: CATSDFGTGSRNEQFF. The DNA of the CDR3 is TGTGCCACCAGTGATTTTGGGACAGGGTCGAGGAATGAGCAGTTCTTC.

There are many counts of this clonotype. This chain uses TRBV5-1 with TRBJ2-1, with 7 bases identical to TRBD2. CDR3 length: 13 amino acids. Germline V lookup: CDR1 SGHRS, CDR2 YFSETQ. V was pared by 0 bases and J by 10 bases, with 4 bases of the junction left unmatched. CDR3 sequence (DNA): TGCGCCAGCAGCTTGGCCGGCGGGAGAGAGCAGTTCTTC. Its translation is CASSLAGGREQFF.

CDR3 nucleotides: TGCGCCAGCAGCTTGAACGGACAGTACTCTTACAATGAGCAGTTCTTC. Amino acids: CASSLNGQYSYNEQFF. The chain recombines TRBV5-1 with TRBJ2-1, with TRBD1 as a possible D gene (6 bases). With 1 base removed from V and 4 bases from J, the gap between germline ends came to 15 bases. This CDR3 region has 16 residues. Germline values: CDR1 SGHRS, CDR2 YFSETQ.